The source of this T cell receptor (beta chain) is a study of shared clonotypes between healthy human individuals. Points from the study as a whole: Sequencing depth was expected to affect clonotype sharing among donors.

The V gene's germline CDR1 is MDHEN and CDR2 SYDVKM. V shed 3 bases and J shed 3 bases, with 10 bases lying between them. CDR3 length: 14 amino acids. Assay used: immunoSEQ multiplex PCR; TCRdb lists only in-frame clones, some missing. This sample yields around 690,000 clones, of which 90% are seen a single time; 30% to 40% belongs to the top ten. This clone was counted a single time. Its antigen is currently unknown. The identical CDR3 is also encoded by other nucleotide sequences in the sample. The chain couples TRBV28 to TRBJ2-3; no clear D. What was sequenced was memory CD8+ T cells from PBMCs. Subset noted: CD45RO+ cells pooled with CCR7-negative TemRA cells. The TCR originated in a man younger than 35 in good health. Some clones in this sample may be carry-over from other donors' samples. CDR3 sequence: CASSLVGGTDTQYF. The CDR3 DNA is TGTGCCAGCAGTTTGGTGGGTGGGACAGATACGCAGTATTTT.